This entry lists 13 T cell receptor beta chains sequenced from one sample in a study of monozygotic twins with inflammatory bowel disease. Reprocessing the 5' RACE reads, TCRdb reports a single entry for every CDR3 protein and omits DNA. The sample's table shows 330,000 or so distinct CDR3 sequences. The sample taken for sequencing was blood. The origin of the receptors is a human donor with ulcerative colitis or Crohn's disease, or a healthy co-twin of an affected twin (not recorded which).

The gene calls are TRBV27 and TRBJ1-6. Germline V gene lookup returns CDR1 MNHEY and CDR2 SMNVEV (reference sequence). The CDR3 contains 16 residues. This CDR3 reads CASSFEGGSYNSPLHF.

V gene TRBV28 combines with J gene TRBJ1-5. CDR3 length: 15 amino acids. The V gene's germline CDR1 is MDHEN and CDR2 SYDVKM. The chain's CDR3 is CASSLYFTSNQPQHF. Full variable domain (remainder filled in from reference TRBV28 and TRBJ1-5): DVKVTQSSRYLVKRTGEKVFLECVQDMDHENMFWYRQDPGLGLRLIYFSYDVKMKEKGDIPEGYSVSREKKERFSLILESASTNQTSMYLCASSLYFTSNQPQHFGDGTRLSIL.

The rearrangement uses TRBV20-1 and TRBJ1-6. The CDR3 consists of 14 residues. From germline, CDR1 is DFQATT and CDR2 SNEGSKA (reference sequence). The CDR3 sequence: CSAKNEGGNSPLHF.

The chain has TRBV7-9 and TRBJ2-1. The germline CDR1 and CDR2 sequences are SEHNR and FQNEAQ (reference sequence). This CDR3 has 14 residues. This CDR3 is CASSLSRTLSEQFF.

The chain combines TRBV5-1 with TRBJ2-1; lacking DNA, the TRBD1 call made by TCRdb goes unchecked. Germline values: CDR1 SGHRS, CDR2 YFSETQ. This CDR3 spans 13 amino acids. CDR3 amino acids: CASSTYGGDEQFF.

This chain connects TRBV5-1 to TRBJ1-1; as DNA is missing, the TRBD1 call by TCRdb cannot be tested. There are 15 residues in the CDR3. Germline V lookup: CDR1 SGHRS, CDR2 YFSETQ. CDR3 sequence reads: CASSLWGAMNTEAFF.

The J gene is TRBJ2-1, the V gene TRBV5-5; no DNA is available, so the TRBD2 call from TCRdb remains unchecked. The length of the CDR3 is 16 residues. From germline, CDR1 is SGHKS and CDR2 YYEKEE (reference sequence). CDR3 sequence: CASSFIPQGQSNEQFF.

This rearrangement joins TRBV7-2 to TRBJ1-6; the D gene TCRdb calls, TRBD1, cannot be checked with no DNA. The CDR3 extends over 15 amino acids. Germline V gives CDR1 SGHTA, CDR2 FQGNSA. This chain's CDR3 is CASSSHRGNNSPLHF.

The CDR3 is CASQGNPYEQYF. The chain carries TRBV28 and TRBJ2-7. Germline CDR1 and CDR2: MDHEN and SYDVKM. The CDR3 runs to 12 residues.

J is TRBJ1-6 and V is TRBV20-1; TCRdb gives TRBD1 as the D gene, but with no DNA this cannot be confirmed. This CDR3 contains 16 residues. Germline V lookup: CDR1 DFQATT, CDR2 SNEGSKA (reference sequence). The CDR3 loop reads CSARDERTGEVSPLHF.

The chain employs TRBV20-1 and TRBJ1-3; TCRdb proposes TRBD1, but this gene call is untestable without DNA. CDR1 DFQATT and CDR2 SNEGSKA come from the germline V gene (reference sequence). The CDR3 is 16 residues long. CDR3 protein: CSARGSLSGSGNTIYF.

The genes are TRBV3-1 and TRBJ2-7; checking the TCRdb D call of TRBD1 is not possible without DNA. From germline, CDR1 is LGHDT and CDR2 YNNKEL (reference sequence). There are 15 residues in the CDR3. CDR3 amino acids: CASSQPQGGVYEQYF.

The gene calls are TRBV5-5 and TRBJ2-1; absent DNA, TCRdb's TRBD1 call cannot be checked. The CDR3 sequence is 15 residues long. Looked up from germline, CDR1 is SGHKS and CDR2 is YYEKEE (reference sequence). CDR3 region: CASTWVGQGYNEQFF.